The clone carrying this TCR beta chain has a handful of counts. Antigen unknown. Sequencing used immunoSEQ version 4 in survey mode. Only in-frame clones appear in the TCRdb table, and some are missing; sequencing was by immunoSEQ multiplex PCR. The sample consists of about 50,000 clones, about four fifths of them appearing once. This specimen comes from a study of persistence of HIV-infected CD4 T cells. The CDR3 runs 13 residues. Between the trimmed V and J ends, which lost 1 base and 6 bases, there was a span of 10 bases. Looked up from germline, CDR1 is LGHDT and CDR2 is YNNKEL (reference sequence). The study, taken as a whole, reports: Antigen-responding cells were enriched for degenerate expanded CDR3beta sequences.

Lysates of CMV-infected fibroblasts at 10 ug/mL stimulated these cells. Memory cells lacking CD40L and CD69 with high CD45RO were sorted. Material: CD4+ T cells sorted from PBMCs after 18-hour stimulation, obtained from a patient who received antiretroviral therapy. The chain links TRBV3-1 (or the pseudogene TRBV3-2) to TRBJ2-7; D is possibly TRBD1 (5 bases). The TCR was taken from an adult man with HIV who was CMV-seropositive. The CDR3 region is CASSQGGQVEQYF. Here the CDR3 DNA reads TGTGCCAGCAGCCAAGGGGGCCAAGTCGAGCAGTACTTC.